These 30 T cell receptor beta chains originate from one sample sequenced in a study of shared clonotypes between healthy human individuals. Here immunoSEQ multiplex PCR was the method, and the copy in TCRdb shows in-frame clones only, minus some. This repertoire shows around 1.5 million clones, 95% to 99% found once; its top ten account for about 0.42%. Sequencing was done on a sample of naive CD4+ T cells sorted from blood. Subset reported: CD45RA+ positively selected. The receptors here all came from a man aged 25 to 45 in good health.

The chain employs TRBV28 and TRBJ2-5, with 8 bases fitting TRBD1. Trimming removed 6 bases from V and 2 bases from J; junction bases left unmatched: 5. Germline assignment: CDR1 MDHEN and CDR2 SYDVKM. The CDR3 has 14 amino acids. CDR3 in DNA: TGTGCCAGCAGCGGCAGGGGGCTGCAAGAGACCCAGTACTTC. It yields the protein CASSGRGLQETQYF.

V usage is TRBV11-2 and J usage is TRBJ2-7; 13 bases fit TRBD2. Germline CDR1 SGHAT, CDR2 FQNNGV. The trim removed 8 bases at V and 0 bases at J, leaving 7 bases unmatched. This CDR3 comprises 16 residues. The CDR3 loop is CASLAGTSGVSYEQYF. CDR3 DNA: TGTGCCAGCTTAGCCGGGACTAGCGGGGTCTCCTACGAGCAGTACTTC.

V and J are TRBV6-1 and TRBJ1-4, with D tentatively TRBD1 (5 bases). V lost 3 bases, J lost 9 bases, and 14 bases lay in between. CDR1 is MNHNS and CDR2 is SASEGT in the germline V gene. This CDR3 contains 14 residues. The CDR3 is CASSEGVLGKKLFF. The CDR3 DNA follows: TGTGCCAGCAGTGAGGGGGTCTTAGGGAAAAAACTGTTTTTT.

The V gene is TRBV7-3, the J gene TRBJ2-7; 8 positions match TRBD2. The CDR3 totals 15 residues. V dropped 1 base and J dropped 5; count of bases not matched to a gene: 7. Germline CDR1 SGHTA, CDR2 FQGTGA. CDR3 residues: CASSLNGRASDEQYF. In nucleotides, the CDR3 is TGTGCCAGCAGCTTAAACGGGAGGGCCAGCGACGAGCAGTACTTC.

The rearrangement joins TRBV5-4 to TRBJ2-1; TRBD2 matches at 8 bases. CDR3 length equals 16 residues. V shed 1 base, J shed 7 bases, and the junction held 10 bases outside the gene matches. The germline V gene encodes CDR1 SGHNT and CDR2 YYREEE (reference sequence). CDR3 DNA: TGTGCCAGCAGCTTGATGGCTAGCGGGTTCGGGAATGAGCAGTTCTTC. Its protein product is CASSLMASGFGNEQFF.

This chain uses TRBV5-8 with TRBJ1-4, with unresolved D. The germline gives CDR1 SGHTS, CDR2 YDEGEE. There are 14 residues in the CDR3. V was shortened by 5 bases and J by 3 bases, with 11 bases between the two germline ends. The CDR3 sequence is CASRTFWANEKLFF. The CDR3 nucleotides read TGTGCCAGCAGAACATTTTGGGCTAATGAAAAACTGTTTTTT.

V usage is TRBV11-2 and J usage is TRBJ1-1, with unresolved D. This CDR3 is built from 14 residues. Trimming shortened V by 0 bases and J by 1 base, and 6 bases separated the two germline ends. Germline V CDR1 and CDR2: SGHAT, FQNNGV. CDR3 loop: CASSLEARNTEAFF. CDR3 DNA sequence: TGTGCCAGCAGCTTAGAGGCGAGGAACACTGAAGCTTTCTTT.

This chain links TRBV6-1 with TRBJ1-4; D unclear. Trimming left V 1 base short and J 10 bases short, with 16 bases between. The CDR3 is 15 residues long. CDR1 MNHNS and CDR2 SASEGT come from the germline V gene. CDR3 loop: CASSEDLNVVSKLFF. The CDR3 nucleotides read TGTGCCAGCAGTGAAGACCTCAACGTGGTGTCAAAACTGTTTTTT.

The chain links TRBV7-8 to TRBJ2-5; D remains unclear. Deletions cut 4 bases from V and 3 bases from J, with 6 bases between. Germline V gene data show CDR1 as SGHVS and CDR2 as FQNEAQ. The CDR3 has 12 residues. Here the CDR3 DNA reads TGTGCCAGCAGCTCTGTGGAAGAGACCCAGTACTTC. Translation gives CASSSVEETQYF.

V and J are TRBV29-1 and TRBJ2-1, with D maybe TRBD1 (6 bases). Germline CDR1 reads SQVTM; CDR2 reads ANQGSEA. The CDR3 loop spans 10 amino acids. The V and J ends lost 6 bases and 9 bases respectively, with 9 bases between them. CDR3 DNA: TGCAGCGTCTTCAGGGGTGAGCAGTTCTTC. Translating gives CSVFRGEQFF.

In nucleotides, the CDR3 is TGCGCCAGCAGCTTGGACCTCAGCCTAGCTGGTGAGCAGTTCTTC. Its translation is CASSLDLSLAGEQFF. J is TRBJ2-1 and V is TRBV5-1, with a weak D call TRBD2 (5 bases). The CDR3 has 15 residues. The V end was cut by 0 bases, the J end by 9 bases, with 16 bases between. Germline V lookup: CDR1 SGHRS, CDR2 YFSETQ.

The chain couples TRBV5-1 to TRBJ2-7, with 8 bases lining up with TRBD1. The length of the CDR3 is 14 residues. J lost 2 bases, V lost 7 bases, and 8 bases had no gene match. The germline CDR1 and CDR2 sequences are SGHRS and YFSETQ. The CDR3 nucleotides are TGCGCCAGCGGACAGGGTTCTTCAACCTACGAGCAGTACTTC. This sequence encodes CASGQGSSTYEQYF.

The J gene is TRBJ2-7, the V gene TRBV20-1; TRBD1 might be the D (6 bases). Germline-derived CDR1 and CDR2 are DFQATT and SNEGSKA (reference sequence). Deletions cut 3 bases from V and 5 bases from J, with 8 bases between. The CDR3 is 11 residues long. The CDR3 loop is CSASNRDEQYF. The DNA of the CDR3 is TGCAGTGCTAGCAACAGGGACGAGCAGTACTTC.

V usage is TRBV5-8 and J usage is TRBJ2-2, with 8 bases lining up with TRBD1. Germline V lookup: CDR1 SGHTS, CDR2 YDEGEE. The junction had 10 bases not matched to a gene; V was cut back by 4 bases and J by 5 bases. The CDR3 is made up of 16 amino acids. CDR3 sequence (DNA): TGTGCCAGCAGCCCTAGGCAGGGGGCTCTTACCGGGGAGCTGTTTTTT. It yields the protein CASSPRQGALTGELFF.

J is TRBJ2-7 and V is TRBV21-1; the table's TRBD1 call for D was not verified on the DNA. TRBV21-1 is a listed pseudogene. This CDR3 comprises 14 residues. DNA of the CDR3: TGTGCCAGCAGCAGGACACCCCCAACCTACGAGCAGTACTTC. It specifies CASSRTPPTYEQYF.

V gene TRBV6-6 combines with J gene TRBJ2-7, with D tentatively TRBD2 (5 bases). The CDR3 is 15 amino acids. CDR1 is MNHNY, CDR2 SVGAGI, per germline (reference sequence). The V end lost 5 bases, the J end lost 2 bases, and 16 bases lay between the germline ends. CDR3 DNA: TGTGCCAGCAGTGCACTGAGGACTCTTACCTACGAGCAGTACTTC. Its protein is CASSALRTLTYEQYF.

J is TRBJ2-7 and V is TRBV11-3, with D possibly matching TRBD2 (5 bases). Trimming stripped 2 bases from V and 3 bases from J, with 14 bases between. The CDR3 is 15 residues long. CDR1 SGHNT and CDR2 YENEEA come from the germline V gene. Here the CDR3 DNA reads TGTGCCAGCAGCTTACCGGGCCGGAGGTTCTACGAGCAGTACTTC. This translates into CASSLPGRRFYEQYF.

This chain connects TRBV5-4 to TRBJ2-1; tentatively, D is TRBD2 (6 bases). V lost 6 bases to trimming and J lost 4 bases, with 14 bases between them. In germline, CDR1 is SGHNT, CDR2 YYREEE (reference sequence). This CDR3 is 14 amino acids long. The CDR3 coding sequence is TGTGCCAGCACCCCTGTCGGGAGATACAATGAGCAGTTCTTC. This gives the protein CASTPVGRYNEQFF.

The chain links TRBV27 to TRBJ2-7; D tentatively fits TRBD1 or TRBD2 (5 bases each). V lost 2 bases and J 4 bases, leaving 12 bases between the germline ends. CDR1 MNHEY and CDR2 SMNVEV come from the germline V gene (reference sequence). The length of the CDR3 is 14 residues. Written as DNA, the CDR3 is TGTGCCAGCAGTTTACTGGGGGTAGGGTACGAGCAGTACTTC. The encoded protein is CASSLLGVGYEQYF.

CDR3 protein: CASSSRTGIGETQYF. The CDR3 bases are TGTGCCAGCTCATCTAGAACAGGGATCGGAGAGACCCAGTACTTC. This rearrangement joins TRBV18 to TRBJ2-5; a weak D match, TRBD1 (6 bases). CDR1 and CDR2 (germline): KGHSH, LQKENI. CDR3 length equals 15 residues. Trimming removed 5 bases from V and 4 bases from J, with 17 bases in between.

This sequence joins TRBV14 and TRBJ2-7; 15 bases map to TRBD2. Losses at the gene ends were 6 bases for V and 7 bases for J; bases not matched to a gene: 7. Germline V gene sequence: CDR1 SGHDN, CDR2 FVKESK. The CDR3 is made up of 15 amino acids. The CDR3, as DNA: TGTGCCAGCAGTCGGACTAGCGGGAGGGCCGATGAGCAGTACTTC. Protein: CASSRTSGRADEQYF. The full variable domain, completed using reference TRBV14 and TRBJ2-7, is EAGVTQFPSHSVIEKGQTVTLRCDPISGHDNLYWYRRVMGKEIKFLLHFVKESKQDESGMPNNRFLAERTGGTYSTLKVQPAELEDSGVYFCASSRTSGRADEQYFGPGTRLTVT.

The chain joins TRBV2 to TRBJ2-1; no clear D gene. V gave up 4 bases and J gave up 15 bases, with 16 bases separating them. Germline V gives CDR1 SNHLY, CDR2 FYNNEI. The length of the CDR3 is 12 residues. CDR3 in amino acids: CASSAEPECLFF. The CDR3 region has the DNA TGTGCCAGCAGTGCAGAGCCGGAGTGTCTGTTCTTC.

V and J are TRBV6-1 and TRBJ2-1; D remains ambiguous. The CDR3 sequence is 13 residues long. CDR1 and CDR2 (germline): MNHNS, SASEGT. V shed 6 bases and J shed 7 bases, with 13 bases lying between them. In DNA form, the CDR3 reads TGTGCCAGCAGCCTATCAAAATCGAATGAGCAGTTCTTC. Translation gives CASSLSKSNEQFF.

This clone was recorded only once. Other nucleotide sequences in the sample specify the same CDR3. This rearrangement joins TRBV11-2 to TRBJ1-1; no clear D. The CDR3 has 13 residues. V lost 1 base, J lost 5 bases, and 8 bases lay in between. CDR1 and CDR2 (germline): SGHAT, FQNNGV. The CDR3, as DNA: TGTGCCAGCAGCTTAGCGGGGTTTACTGAAGCTTTCTTT. Translating gives CASSLAGFTEAFF.

The chain is built from TRBV4-1 and TRBJ1-2; maybe TRBD1 (5 bases). Trimming shortened V by 0 bases and J by 4 bases, and 15 bases separated the two germline ends. This CDR3 comprises 16 residues. Germline CDR1 is MGHRA and CDR2 is YSYEKL. CDR3 sequence: CASSQDSAGRIYGYTF. The CDR3 DNA sequence: TGCGCCAGCAGCCAAGATTCAGCAGGGAGGATCTATGGCTACACCTTC.

The chain recombines TRBV7-9 with TRBJ1-5; 8 bases match TRBD1. The CDR3 has 17 residues. With V trimmed by 0 bases and J by 10 bases, 14 bases remained unmatched. Germline V gene data show CDR1 as SEHNR and CDR2 as FQNEAQ (reference sequence). CDR3 loop: CASSLATGRGRGGPQHF. CDR3 nucleotide sequence: TGTGCCAGCAGCTTAGCTACAGGCAGGGGGCGAGGAGGACCCCAGCATTTT.

The V call is TRBV4-3, the J call TRBJ2-7; a possible D gene is TRBD1 (6 bases). Germline V gives CDR1 LGHNA, CDR2 YSLEER. The CDR3 runs 15 residues. With 1 base removed from V and 2 bases from J, the gap between germline ends came to 12 bases. Here the CDR3 DNA reads TGCGCCAGCAGCCAAGGGGCAGGGGCTGCCTACGAGCAGTACTTC. Residues: CASSQGAGAAYEQYF.

The rearrangement uses TRBV19 and TRBJ2-1, with 7 bases that match TRBD1. Germline V gene sequence: CDR1 LNHDA, CDR2 SQIVND (reference sequence). This CDR3 contains 14 residues. The J segment lost 0 bases and the V segment lost 6 bases, leaving 2 bases of the junction unmatched. In DNA form, the CDR3 reads TGTGCCAGTAGACGGGACAGCTCCTACAATGAGCAGTTCTTC. Translated: CASRRDSSYNEQFF.

This chain connects TRBV4-1 to TRBJ1-3; D remains ambiguous. There are 17 residues in the CDR3. Germline CDR1 reads MGHRA; CDR2 reads YSYEKL. Trimming pared 1 base from V and 3 bases from J, leaving 16 bases between. The CDR3 coding sequence is TGCGCCAGCAGCCAAGCCCCAGTCGGTTTAAATGGAAACACCATATATTTT. As protein: CASSQAPVGLNGNTIYF.

This chain's CDR3 is CASSLYGRGYEQYF. CDR3 coding DNA: TGTGCCAGCAGTCTCTACGGGAGGGGGTACGAGCAGTACTTC. The chain links TRBV27 to TRBJ2-7; 8 positions match TRBD2. CDR3 length: 14 residues. Unmatched junction bases numbered 7, after V lost 5 bases and J lost 4 bases. The germline gives CDR1 MNHEY, CDR2 SMNVEV (reference sequence).